In this sample, the clone carrying this TCR beta chain turned up many times. Its antigen is still unknown. The CDR3 has 16 amino acids. The trim removed 0 bases at V and 0 bases at J, leaving 5 bases unmatched. Germline V gene sequence: CDR1 SGDLS, CDR2 YYNGEE. The sample comes from a study of T cells in Graves' hyperthyroidism and ophthalmopathy. Study-level results: Researchers report that a 13 V-J model separated ophthalmopathy from stable hyperthyroidism.

The TCR beta CDR3 regions underwent amplification using RNA transcripts as the source. Carried out on the TCR CDR3, a first-round RT-PCR used the HTBI primer set. One entry per CDR3 protein results from TCRdb running MiXCR on the multiplex PCR reads. The sample gives around 360,000 distinct CDR3 sequences, over 12% of which show up once; about 21% is in the top ten. The gene calls are TRBV9 and TRBJ1-1; 7 bases map to TRBD1. The origin of this receptor is a woman between 55 and 75 years old with Graves' ophthalmopathy. Material for sequencing was blood. CDR3 residues: CASSVGQGTMNTEAFF. DNA of the CDR3: TGTGCCAGCAGCGTAGGACAGGGAACCATGAACACTGAAGCTTTCTTT. The full variable domain, with the rest looked up from reference TRBV9 and TRBJ1-1, is DSGVTQTPKHLITATGQRVTLRCSPRSGDLSVYWYQQSLDQGLQFLIQYYNGEERAKGNILERFSAQQFPDLHSELNLSSLELGDSALYFCASSVGQGTMNTEAFFGQGTRLTVV.